This section outlines one T cell receptor beta chain sequence together with its context. The antigen is unknown. This sample is part of a study of T-cell reconstitution after alpha-beta-depleted transplantation in children. Study-level points and caveats: Reportedly, only several hundred clones from non-depleted graft cells drove alpha-beta T-cell counts at about two months. Day-60 TCRbeta diversity that was high in some patients was derived from surviving recipient T cells and thymic progenitors. Newly produced T cells mostly provided counts and TCRbeta diversity after one year, as hyperexpanded clones declined.

For TCRbeta, the library was prepared with unique molecular identifiers. Each CDR3 protein is one row after TCRdb ran MiXCR on the PCR reads. The sample holds 300,000 to 350,000 distinct CDR3 sequences, roughly 15% seen once. V shed 2 bases and J shed 7 bases, with 21 bases lying between them. Germline assignment: CDR1 MNHEY and CDR2 SVGEGT. The CDR3 runs to 18 residues. V gene TRBV6-2 or TRBV6-3 combines with J gene TRBJ1-6, with D possibly TRBD1 on 6 matching bases. Material: PBMCs, mostly from graft donor cells, obtained 360 days after TCRalphabeta/CD19-depleted stem cell transplant. The TCR originated in a male patient aged 2 to 10 who had a stem cell transplant for acute lymphoblastic leukemia, so the T cells may come from the graft donor. Here the CDR3 reads CASSYRKQGIAENSPLHF. CDR3 sequence (DNA): TGTGCCAGCAGTTACCGAAAACAGGGAATAGCAGAGAATTCACCCCTCCACTTT.